This T cell receptor (beta chain) stems from a study of blood T cell repertoires in COVID-19. Study in general: Acute-phase and convalescent COVID-19 samples originated in the United States, Italy and Spain. T cells, B-cell-depleted T cells, or PBMCs supplied cDNA or gDNA.

As processed by the authors: Reference gene primer amplification yielded estimated nucleated cell counts. Produced via immunoSEQ multiplex PCR; TCRdb's table is partial and in-frame only. V and J calls and clone size come straight from that table; D and trimming were deduced from the DNA. Among about 68,000 clones, 84% were seen once, and the ten largest hold 8.5% to 10%. CDR3 size: 15 residues. Per the germline V gene, CDR1 is PRHDT and CDR2 is FYEKMQ (reference sequence). The ends lost 5 bases at V and 2 bases at J; junction bases unmatched: 6. The sequenced sample consisted of peripheral blood. This receptor was taken from a man aged 45 to 65 with active COVID-19. The V call is TRBV13, the J call TRBJ1-3, with 7 bases that match TRBD1. CDR3 protein: CASSVRQGTGNTIYF. For the CDR3, the DNA is TGTGCCAGCAGCGTCCGACAGGGAACTGGAAACACCATATATTTT.